The text below deals with one T cell receptor beta chain. Data came from immunoSEQ multiplex PCR; TCRdb stores just in-frame clones and leaves some out. The sample has 70,000 to 95,000 clones, around four fifths seen once. This sample is drawn from a study of blood T cell repertoires in COVID-19. Sequencing used peripheral blood. The sequence was collected from a woman in her 70s with active or convalescent COVID-19.

The CDR3 region is CASSFGTVGNTIYF. The CDR3 DNA sequence: TGTGCCAGCAGTTTCGGGACAGTAGGAAACACCATATATTTT. The V and J genes are TRBV5-5 and TRBJ1-3, with TRBD1 matching over 7 bases. J lost 4 bases, V lost 5 bases, and 6 bases had no gene match. Germline CDR1 SGHKS, CDR2 YYEKEE (reference sequence). The CDR3 contains 14 residues.